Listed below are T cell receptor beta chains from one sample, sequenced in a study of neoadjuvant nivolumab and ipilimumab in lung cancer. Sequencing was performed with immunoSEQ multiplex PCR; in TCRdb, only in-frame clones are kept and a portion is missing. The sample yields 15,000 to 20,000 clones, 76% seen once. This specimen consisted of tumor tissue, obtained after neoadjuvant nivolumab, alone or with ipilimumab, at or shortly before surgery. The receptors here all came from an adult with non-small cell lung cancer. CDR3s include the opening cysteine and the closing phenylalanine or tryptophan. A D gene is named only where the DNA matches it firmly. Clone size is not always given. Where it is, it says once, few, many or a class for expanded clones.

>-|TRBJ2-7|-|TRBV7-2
CASSLAQAYYEQYF
TGTGCCAGCAGCTTAGCACAGGCGTACTACGAGCAGTACTTC
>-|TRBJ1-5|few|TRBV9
CASSADSNNQPQHF
TGTGCCAGCAGCGCGGACAGCAACAATCAGCCCCAGCATTTT
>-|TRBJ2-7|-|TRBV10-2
CASTEGGLPYEQYF
TGCGCCAGCACCGAAGGGGGGCTGCCCTACGAGCAGTACTTC
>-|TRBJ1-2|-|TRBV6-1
CASSEGGHGYTF
TGTGCCAGCAGTGAAGGAGGGCATGGCTACACCTTC
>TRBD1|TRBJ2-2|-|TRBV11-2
CASTRTGALNTGELFF
TGTGCCAGCACCCGGACAGGAGCACTTAACACCGGGGAGCTGTTTTTT
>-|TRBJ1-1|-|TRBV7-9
CASSLERWHTEAFF
TGTGCCAGCAGCTTAGAGCGGTGGCACACTGAAGCTTTCTTT
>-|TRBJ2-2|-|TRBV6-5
CASSLQGTGELFF
TGTGCCAGCAGTTTACAGGGCACCGGGGAGCTGTTTTTT
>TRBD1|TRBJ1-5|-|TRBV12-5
CASGLATGENQPQHF
TGTGCTAGTGGTTTGGCGACAGGGGAGAATCAGCCCCAGCATTTT
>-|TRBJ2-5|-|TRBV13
CASSARDHQETQYF
TGTGCCAGCAGCGCCCGGGACCACCAAGAGACCCAGTACTTC
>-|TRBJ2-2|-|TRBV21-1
CASSKEGPSGGGTGELFF
TGTGCCAGCAGCAAAGAGGGGCCTAGCGGGGGAGGGACCGGGGAGCTGTTTTTT
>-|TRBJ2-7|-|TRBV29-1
CSVRTGPSYEQYF
TGCAGCGTCAGAACCGGGCCATCCTACGAGCAGTACTTC
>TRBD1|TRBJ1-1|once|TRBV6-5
CASRRTGGPSFF
TGTGCCAGCAGAAGGACAGGAGGTCCCTCCTTCTTT
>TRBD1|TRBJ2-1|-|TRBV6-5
CASRGTGVGEQFF
TGTGCCAGCAGAGGGACAGGGGTTGGTGAGCAGTTCTTC
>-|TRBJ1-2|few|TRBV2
CASSEGQSYGYTF
TGTGCCAGCAGTGAAGGGCAGAGCTATGGCTACACCTTC
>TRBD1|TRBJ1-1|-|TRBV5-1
CASSSYPYRGQNTEAFF
TGCGCCAGCAGCTCTTACCCCTACAGGGGACAGAACACTGAAGCTTTCTTT
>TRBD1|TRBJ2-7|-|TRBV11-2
CASRPTGPYEQYF
TGTGCCAGCAGACCGACAGGGCCTTACGAGCAGTACTTC
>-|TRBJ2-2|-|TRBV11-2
CASSLDSGTGELFF
TGTGCCAGCAGCTTAGATAGCGGAACCGGAGAGCTGTTTTTT
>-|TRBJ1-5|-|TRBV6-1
CASSYGLGGDQPQHF
TGTGCCAGCAGCTACGGGTTGGGCGGCGATCAGCCCCAGCATTTT
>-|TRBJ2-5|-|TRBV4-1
CASSQEVAGETQYF
TGCGCCAGCAGCCAAGAGGTGGCGGGAGAGACCCAGTACTTC
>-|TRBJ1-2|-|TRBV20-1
CSASPGYTF
TGCAGTGCTAGTCCGGGCTACACCTTC
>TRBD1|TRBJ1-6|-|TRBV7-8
CASSLQTGDSPLHF
TGTGCCAGCAGCTTGCAGACAGGGGATTCACCCCTCCACTTT
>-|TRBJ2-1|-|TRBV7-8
CASSPYYNEQFF
TGTGCCAGCAGCCCTTATTACAATGAGCAGTTCTTC
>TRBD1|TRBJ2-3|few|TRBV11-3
CASSPGTGSTDTQYF
TGTGCCAGCAGCCCCGGGACAGGGAGCACAGATACGCAGTATTTT
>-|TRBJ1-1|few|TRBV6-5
CASSYLSGNTEAFF
TGTGCCAGCAGTTACCTGTCGGGGAACACTGAAGCTTTCTTT
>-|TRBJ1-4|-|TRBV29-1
CSVLIGGEKLFF
TGCAGCGTTTTGATAGGCGGTGAAAAACTGTTTTTT
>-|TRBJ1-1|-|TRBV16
CASSPPGQDTEAFF
TGTGCCAGCAGCCCGCCCGGTCAGGACACTGAAGCTTTCTTT
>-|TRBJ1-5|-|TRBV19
CASSIPMGSQPQHF
TGTGCCAGTAGTATACCGATGGGGAGTCAGCCCCAGCATTTT
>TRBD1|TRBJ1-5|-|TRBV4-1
CASSQAQGGSQPQHF
TGCGCCAGCAGCCAGGCCCAGGGGGGGAGTCAGCCCCAGCATTTT
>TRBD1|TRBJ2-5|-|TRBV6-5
CASSYSGDSQETQYF
TGTGCCAGCAGTTACTCGGGGGACAGCCAAGAGACCCAGTACTTC
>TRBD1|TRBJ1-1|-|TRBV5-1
CASSLGQAYQNTEAFF
TGCGCCAGCAGCTTAGGACAGGCCTACCAGAACACTGAAGCTTTCTTT
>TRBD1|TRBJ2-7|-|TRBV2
CATYRDRGDYEQYF
TGTGCCACCTATAGAGACAGGGGAGACTACGAGCAGTACTTC
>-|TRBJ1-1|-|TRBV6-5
CASSLQGLVTEAFF
TGTGCCAGCAGTCTGCAGGGTCTGGTCACTGAAGCTTTCTTT
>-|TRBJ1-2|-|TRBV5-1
CASSLSRAGKSEDGYTF
TGCGCCAGCAGCTTGTCGAGGGCAGGGAAGAGTGAGGATGGCTACACCTTC
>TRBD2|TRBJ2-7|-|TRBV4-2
CASSQPTSGGAPPGEQYF
TGTGCCAGCAGCCAACCGACTAGCGGGGGTGCACCGCCAGGGGAGCAGTACTTC
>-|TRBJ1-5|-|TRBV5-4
CASSLAPDSNQPQHF
TGTGCCAGCAGCTTGGCCCCGGATAGCAATCAGCCCCAGCATTTT
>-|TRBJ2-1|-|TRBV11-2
CASSLDSGTYNEQFF
TGTGCCAGCAGCTTAGACTCCGGGACGTACAATGAGCAGTTCTTC
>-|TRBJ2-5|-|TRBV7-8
CASSSETQYF
TGTGCCAGCAGCTCGGAGACCCAGTACTTC
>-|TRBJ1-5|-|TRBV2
CASRRDPGIPNQPQHF
TGTGCCAGCAGGAGAGACCCGGGTATCCCTAATCAGCCCCAGCATTTT
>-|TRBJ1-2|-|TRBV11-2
CASSPEPGRNYGYTF
TGTGCCAGCAGCCCGGAACCGGGCCGGAACTATGGCTACACCTTC
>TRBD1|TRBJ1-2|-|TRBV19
CASSRGQMNYGYTF
TGTGCCAGTAGTAGGGGACAGATGAACTATGGCTACACCTTC
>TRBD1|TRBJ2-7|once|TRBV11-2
CASSLAGQGAYEQYF
TGTGCCAGCAGCTTAGCTGGACAGGGGGCCTACGAGCAGTACTTC
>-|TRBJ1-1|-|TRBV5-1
CASSLPTGTEAFF
TGCGCCAGCAGCTTGCCGACAGGTACTGAAGCTTTCTTT
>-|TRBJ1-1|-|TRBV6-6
CASSYAEGLGTEAFF
TGTGCCAGCAGTTACGCGGAGGGCTTGGGCACTGAAGCTTTCTTT
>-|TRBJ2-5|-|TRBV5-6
CASSLPEEAQYF
TGTGCCAGCAGCTTGCCAGAAGAAGCCCAGTACTTC
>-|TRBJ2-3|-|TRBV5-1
CASSLGGASTDTQYF
TGCGCCAGCAGCTTGGGCGGGGCGTCCACAGATACGCAGTATTTT
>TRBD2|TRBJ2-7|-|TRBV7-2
CASSPGGSRLRLEQYF
TGTGCCAGCAGCCCGGGGGGTTCCCGGCTACGGTTAGAGCAGTACTTC
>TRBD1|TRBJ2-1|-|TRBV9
CASSPWTGKENEQFF
TGTGCCAGCAGCCCGTGGACAGGGAAGGAGAATGAGCAGTTCTTC
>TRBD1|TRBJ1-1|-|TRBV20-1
CSASKDRIAFF
TGCAGTGCTTCTAAGGACAGGATCGCTTTCTTT
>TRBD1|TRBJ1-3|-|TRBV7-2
CASSLAGTGAGNTIYF
TGTGCCAGCAGCTTAGCAGGGACAGGGGCTGGAAACACCATATATTTT